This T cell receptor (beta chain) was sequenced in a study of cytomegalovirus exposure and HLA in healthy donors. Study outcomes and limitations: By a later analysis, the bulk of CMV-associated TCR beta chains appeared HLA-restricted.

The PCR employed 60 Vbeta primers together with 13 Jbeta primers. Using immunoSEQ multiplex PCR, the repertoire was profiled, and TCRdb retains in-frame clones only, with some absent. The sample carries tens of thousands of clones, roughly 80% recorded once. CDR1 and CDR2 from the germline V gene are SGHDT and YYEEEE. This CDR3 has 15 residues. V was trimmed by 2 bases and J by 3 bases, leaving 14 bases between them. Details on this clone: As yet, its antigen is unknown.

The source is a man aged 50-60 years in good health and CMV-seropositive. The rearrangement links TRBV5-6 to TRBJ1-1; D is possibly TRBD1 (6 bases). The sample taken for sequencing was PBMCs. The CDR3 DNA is TGTGCCAGCAGCTTTCTACAGGGTGGGCACACTGAAGCTTTCTTT. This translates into CASSFLQGGHTEAFF.